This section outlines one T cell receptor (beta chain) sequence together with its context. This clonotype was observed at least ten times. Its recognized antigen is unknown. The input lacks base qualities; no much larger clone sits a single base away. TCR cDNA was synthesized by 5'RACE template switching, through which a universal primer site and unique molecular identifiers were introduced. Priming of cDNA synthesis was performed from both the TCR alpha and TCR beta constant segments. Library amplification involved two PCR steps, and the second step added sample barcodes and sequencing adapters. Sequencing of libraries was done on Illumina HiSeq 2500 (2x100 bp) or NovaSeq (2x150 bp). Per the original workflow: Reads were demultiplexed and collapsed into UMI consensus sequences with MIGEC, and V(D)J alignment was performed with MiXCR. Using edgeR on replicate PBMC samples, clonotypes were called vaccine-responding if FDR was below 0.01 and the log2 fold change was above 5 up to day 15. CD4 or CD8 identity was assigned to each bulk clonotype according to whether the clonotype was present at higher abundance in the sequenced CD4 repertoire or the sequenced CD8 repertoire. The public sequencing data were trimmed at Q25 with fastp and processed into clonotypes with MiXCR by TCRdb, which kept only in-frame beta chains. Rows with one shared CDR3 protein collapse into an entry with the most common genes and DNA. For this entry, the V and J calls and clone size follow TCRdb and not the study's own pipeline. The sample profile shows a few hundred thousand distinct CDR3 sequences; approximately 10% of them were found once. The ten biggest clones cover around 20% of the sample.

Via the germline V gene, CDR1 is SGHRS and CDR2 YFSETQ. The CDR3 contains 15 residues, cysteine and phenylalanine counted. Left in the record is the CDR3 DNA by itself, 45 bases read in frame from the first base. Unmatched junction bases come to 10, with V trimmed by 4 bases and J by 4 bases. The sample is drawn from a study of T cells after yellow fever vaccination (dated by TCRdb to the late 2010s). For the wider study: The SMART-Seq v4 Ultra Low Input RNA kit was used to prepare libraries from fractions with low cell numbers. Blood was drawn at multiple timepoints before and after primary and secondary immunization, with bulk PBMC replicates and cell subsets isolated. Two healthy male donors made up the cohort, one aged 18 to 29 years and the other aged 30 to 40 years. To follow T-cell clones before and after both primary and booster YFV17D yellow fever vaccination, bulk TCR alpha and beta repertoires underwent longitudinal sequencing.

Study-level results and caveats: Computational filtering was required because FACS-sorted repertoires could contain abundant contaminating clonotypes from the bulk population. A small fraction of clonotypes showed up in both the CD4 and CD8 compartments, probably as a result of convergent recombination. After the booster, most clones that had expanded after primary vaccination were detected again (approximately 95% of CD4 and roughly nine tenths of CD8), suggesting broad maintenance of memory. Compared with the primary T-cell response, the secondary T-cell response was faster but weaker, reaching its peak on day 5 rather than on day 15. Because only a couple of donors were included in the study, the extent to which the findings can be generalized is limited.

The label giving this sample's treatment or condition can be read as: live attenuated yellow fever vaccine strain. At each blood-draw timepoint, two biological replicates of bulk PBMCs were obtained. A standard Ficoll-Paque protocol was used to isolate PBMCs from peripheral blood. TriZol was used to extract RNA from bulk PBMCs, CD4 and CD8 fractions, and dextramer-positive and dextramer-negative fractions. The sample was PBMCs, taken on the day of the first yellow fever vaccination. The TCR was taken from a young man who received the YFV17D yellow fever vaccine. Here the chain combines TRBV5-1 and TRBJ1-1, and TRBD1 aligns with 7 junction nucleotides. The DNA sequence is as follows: TGCGCCAGCAGCCCTCCGAGACAGGGAGGCACTGAAGCTTTCTTT. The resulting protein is CASSPPRQGGTEAFF.